The 18 T cell receptor beta chains listed next were all sequenced from one sample in a study of T cell responses to AZD1222 COVID-19 vaccine. TCRdb keeps only in-frame clones here, not all; method: immunoSEQ multiplex PCR. In the table there are about 190,000 clones, roughly 88% of which are singletons. The material was peripheral blood, obtained on day 0 of AZD1222 vaccination. The receptors originated from an adult in good health.

The chain recombines TRBV18 with TRBJ2-5; the D gene could be TRBD1 or TRBD2 (5 bases each). Germline V gene lookup returns CDR1 KGHSH and CDR2 LQKENI. Deletions cut 7 bases from V and 2 bases from J, with 11 bases between. The CDR3 extends over 13 amino acids. CDR3: CASFLGAQETQYF. CDR3 DNA sequence: TGTGCCAGCTTCCTCGGGGCTCAAGAGACCCAGTACTTC.

The chain carries TRBV6-9 and TRBJ2-6; D possibly matches TRBD1 or TRBD2 (5 bases each). The CDR3 is 16 amino acids. Looked up from germline, CDR1 is MNHGY and CDR2 is SVAAGI. The germline V and J ends were trimmed by 5 bases and 1 base, with 12 bases remaining between them. For the CDR3, the DNA is TGTGCCAGCAGTGAGGGACCTTCTTCTGGGGCCAACGTCCTGACTTTC. Translation: CASSEGPSSGANVLTF.

This chain joins TRBV7-3 and TRBJ2-3; D gene unclear. V was cut by 5 bases and J by 0 bases, with 15 bases left in between. This CDR3 is 16 amino acids long. The germline V gene has CDR1 SGHTA and CDR2 FQGTGA. The CDR3 DNA is TGTGCCAGCAGCCCCTCATGGGCTTCTAGCACAGATACGCAGTATTTT. Protein: CASSPSWASSTDTQYF.

The V call is TRBV7-3, the J call TRBJ2-5, with 7 bases identical to TRBD1. Germline assignment: CDR1 SGHTA and CDR2 FQGTGA. V shed 5 bases, J shed 4 bases, and the junction held 7 bases outside the gene matches. The CDR3 length is 14 residues. CDR3 loop: CASSLDRVSETQYF. The CDR3, as DNA: TGTGCCAGCAGCCTAGACAGGGTGTCAGAGACCCAGTACTTC.

The gene calls are TRBV12-2 and TRBJ2-7. TRBV12-2 has pseudogene status. This CDR3 contains 12 residues. The CDR3 DNA reads as TGTGCAAGTCGCTTAGATTGCTACGAGCAGTACTTC. This gives the protein CASRLDCYEQYF.

The chain combines TRBV3-1 (or the pseudogene TRBV3-2) with TRBJ2-3; 7 positions agree with TRBD2. Germline assignment: CDR1 LGHDT and CDR2 YNNKEL (reference sequence). This CDR3 comprises 14 residues. The junction had 6 bases not matched to a gene; V was cut back by 4 bases and J by 5 bases. CDR3 coding DNA: TGTGCCAGCAGCCCCATTGGGGGGGTAGATACGCAGTATTTT. Translated: CASSPIGGVDTQYF.

The V call is TRBV7-3, the J call TRBJ2-5; D remains ambiguous. Trimming stripped 5 bases from V and 1 base from J, with 8 bases between. CDR1 and CDR2 (germline): SGHTA, FQGTGA. The CDR3 totals 13 residues. CDR3: CASSRNVQETQYF. The CDR3 region has the DNA TGTGCCAGCAGCCGCAACGTCCAAGAGACCCAGTACTTC. The full variable domain, its missing parts supplied by reference TRBV7-3 and TRBJ2-5, is GAGVSQTPSNKVTEKGKYVELRCDPISGHTALYWYRQSLGQGPEFLIYFQGTGAADDSGLPNDRFFAVRPEGSVSTLKIQRTERGDSAVYLCASSRNVQETQYFGPGTRLLVL.

This sequence joins TRBV10-2 and TRBJ1-5; the D is unclear. Germline V gene sequence: CDR1 WSHSY, CDR2 SAAADI. This CDR3 is 19 amino acids long. Trimming left V 4 bases short and J 7 bases short, with 29 bases between. The CDR3 here is CASSALDGQISVVAQPQHF. DNA for the CDR3: TGCGCCAGCAGTGCTCTAGACGGCCAGATTTCAGTCGTGGCCCAGCCCCAGCATTTT.

The chain is built from TRBV2 and TRBJ2-7; unclear D gene. Trimming cost V 2 bases and J 2 bases, with 7 bases left between them. Germline V gene sequence: CDR1 SNHLY, CDR2 FYNNEI. The CDR3 spans 13 residues. The DNA for the CDR3 is TGTGCCAGCAGTGAATACAGAACCTACGAGCAGTACTTC. Protein: CASSEYRTYEQYF. Together with reference TRBV2 and TRBJ2-7, the CDR3 gives the full variable domain: EPEVTQTPSHQVTQMGQEVILRCVPISNHLYFYWYRQILGQKVEFLVSFYNNEISEKSEIFDDQFSVERPDGSNFTLKIRSTKLEDSAMYFCASSEYRTYEQYFGPGTRLTVT.

The chain employs TRBV5-8 and TRBJ1-5, with D perhaps matching TRBD1 (5 bases). The CDR3 contains 14 residues. Germline loops: CDR1 SGHTS, CDR2 YDEGEE. V was trimmed by 4 bases and J by 6 bases, leaving 14 bases between them. CDR3 sequence (DNA): TGTGCCAGCAGCACCAGCGGGGGGAGTCAGCCCCAGCATTTT. This gives the protein CASSTSGGSQPQHF.

The chain carries TRBV9 and TRBJ2-7; 8 bases are a match to TRBD2. From germline, CDR1 is SGDLS and CDR2 YYNGEE. Unmatched junction bases numbered 9, after V lost 8 bases and J lost 2 bases. The CDR3 extends over 14 amino acids. The CDR3 here is CARPGLENTYEQYF. CDR3 coding DNA: TGTGCCAGACCGGGACTAGAGAATACCTACGAGCAGTACTTC.

There are a few counts of this clone. The CDR3 reads CATQVMGDLPGTGELFF. Written as DNA, the CDR3 is TGTGCCACCCAGGTTATGGGGGACCTGCCCGGCACCGGGGAGCTGTTTTTT. V is TRBV3-1 (or the pseudogene TRBV3-2) and J is TRBJ2-2, with D possibly called TRBD1 or TRBD2 (5 bases each). CDR3 size: 17 residues. CDR1 and CDR2 from the germline V gene are LGHDT and YNNKEL (reference sequence). V dropped 10 bases and J dropped 4 bases, with 25 bases sitting between them.

V is TRBV19 and J is TRBJ1-2; D is unclear. The CDR3 runs to 15 residues. V was shortened by 6 bases and J by 3 bases, with 17 bases between the two germline ends. Per the germline V gene, CDR1 is LNHDA and CDR2 is SQIVND (reference sequence). Written as DNA, the CDR3 is TGTGCCAGTAGGGATTGGCGGATCTTTGACTATGGCTACACCTTC. Translation gives CASRDWRIFDYGYTF.

This chain connects TRBV5-1 to TRBJ2-1, with TRBD2 identical over 8 bases. This CDR3 spans 22 amino acids. The germline gives CDR1 SGHRS, CDR2 YFSETQ. Germline trimming cut 0 bases from V and 0 bases from J; bases unmatched to any gene: 20. In nucleotides, the CDR3 is TGCGCCAGCAGCTTGGCACAGGGTGTCCTAGCGGGCCCACGGAGCTCCTACAATGAGCAGTTCTTC. It yields the protein CASSLAQGVLAGPRSSYNEQFF.

This chain uses TRBV9 with TRBJ2-3; D may be TRBD2 (5 bases). The V end was cut by 0 bases, the J end by 2 bases, with 7 bases between. Germline CDR1 SGDLS, CDR2 YYNGEE. CDR3 length: 14 residues. The CDR3, as DNA: TGTGCCAGCAGCGTAGAGAGGGCCACAGATACGCAGTATTTT. This encodes CASSVERATDTQYF.

This chain's CDR3 is CASTFRRSYNSPLHF. CDR3 DNA: TGTGCCAGCACCTTTCGGCGCTCCTATAATTCACCCCTCCACTTT. V gene TRBV28 combines with J gene TRBJ1-6; no clear D. Germline lookup yields CDR1 MDHEN and CDR2 SYDVKM. CDR3 size: 15 residues. The V and J ends lost 7 bases and 0 bases respectively, with 10 bases between them. Filled out from reference TRBV28 and TRBJ1-6, the complete variable domain reads DVKVTQSSRYLVKRTGEKVFLECVQDMDHENMFWYRQDPGLGLRLIYFSYDVKMKEKGDIPEGYSVSREKKERFSLILESASTNQTSMYLCASTFRRSYNSPLHFGNGTRLTVT.

This clone was detected once. The CDR3 region is CASSLESGGAPEQFF. The CDR3 DNA reads as TGTGCCAGCAGCTTAGAGAGCGGGGGGGCCCCTGAGCAGTTCTTC. This chain joins TRBV11-3 and TRBJ2-1; 10 nucleotides line up with TRBD2. CDR1 is SGHNT, CDR2 YENEEA, per germline. The CDR3 runs 15 residues. V trimming: 0 bases; J trimming: 9 bases; junction bases outside the gene matches: 5.

CDR3: CATSRDLAVGQETQYF. CDR3 DNA: TGTGCCACCAGCAGAGACCTAGCGGTGGGCCAAGAGACCCAGTACTTC. The chain carries TRBV15 and TRBJ2-5; TRBD2 agrees at 7 bases. Trimming removed 0 bases from V and 1 base from J; junction bases left unmatched: 5. CDR3 length: 16 residues. Germline assignment: CDR1 LNHNV and CDR2 YYDKDF (reference sequence).